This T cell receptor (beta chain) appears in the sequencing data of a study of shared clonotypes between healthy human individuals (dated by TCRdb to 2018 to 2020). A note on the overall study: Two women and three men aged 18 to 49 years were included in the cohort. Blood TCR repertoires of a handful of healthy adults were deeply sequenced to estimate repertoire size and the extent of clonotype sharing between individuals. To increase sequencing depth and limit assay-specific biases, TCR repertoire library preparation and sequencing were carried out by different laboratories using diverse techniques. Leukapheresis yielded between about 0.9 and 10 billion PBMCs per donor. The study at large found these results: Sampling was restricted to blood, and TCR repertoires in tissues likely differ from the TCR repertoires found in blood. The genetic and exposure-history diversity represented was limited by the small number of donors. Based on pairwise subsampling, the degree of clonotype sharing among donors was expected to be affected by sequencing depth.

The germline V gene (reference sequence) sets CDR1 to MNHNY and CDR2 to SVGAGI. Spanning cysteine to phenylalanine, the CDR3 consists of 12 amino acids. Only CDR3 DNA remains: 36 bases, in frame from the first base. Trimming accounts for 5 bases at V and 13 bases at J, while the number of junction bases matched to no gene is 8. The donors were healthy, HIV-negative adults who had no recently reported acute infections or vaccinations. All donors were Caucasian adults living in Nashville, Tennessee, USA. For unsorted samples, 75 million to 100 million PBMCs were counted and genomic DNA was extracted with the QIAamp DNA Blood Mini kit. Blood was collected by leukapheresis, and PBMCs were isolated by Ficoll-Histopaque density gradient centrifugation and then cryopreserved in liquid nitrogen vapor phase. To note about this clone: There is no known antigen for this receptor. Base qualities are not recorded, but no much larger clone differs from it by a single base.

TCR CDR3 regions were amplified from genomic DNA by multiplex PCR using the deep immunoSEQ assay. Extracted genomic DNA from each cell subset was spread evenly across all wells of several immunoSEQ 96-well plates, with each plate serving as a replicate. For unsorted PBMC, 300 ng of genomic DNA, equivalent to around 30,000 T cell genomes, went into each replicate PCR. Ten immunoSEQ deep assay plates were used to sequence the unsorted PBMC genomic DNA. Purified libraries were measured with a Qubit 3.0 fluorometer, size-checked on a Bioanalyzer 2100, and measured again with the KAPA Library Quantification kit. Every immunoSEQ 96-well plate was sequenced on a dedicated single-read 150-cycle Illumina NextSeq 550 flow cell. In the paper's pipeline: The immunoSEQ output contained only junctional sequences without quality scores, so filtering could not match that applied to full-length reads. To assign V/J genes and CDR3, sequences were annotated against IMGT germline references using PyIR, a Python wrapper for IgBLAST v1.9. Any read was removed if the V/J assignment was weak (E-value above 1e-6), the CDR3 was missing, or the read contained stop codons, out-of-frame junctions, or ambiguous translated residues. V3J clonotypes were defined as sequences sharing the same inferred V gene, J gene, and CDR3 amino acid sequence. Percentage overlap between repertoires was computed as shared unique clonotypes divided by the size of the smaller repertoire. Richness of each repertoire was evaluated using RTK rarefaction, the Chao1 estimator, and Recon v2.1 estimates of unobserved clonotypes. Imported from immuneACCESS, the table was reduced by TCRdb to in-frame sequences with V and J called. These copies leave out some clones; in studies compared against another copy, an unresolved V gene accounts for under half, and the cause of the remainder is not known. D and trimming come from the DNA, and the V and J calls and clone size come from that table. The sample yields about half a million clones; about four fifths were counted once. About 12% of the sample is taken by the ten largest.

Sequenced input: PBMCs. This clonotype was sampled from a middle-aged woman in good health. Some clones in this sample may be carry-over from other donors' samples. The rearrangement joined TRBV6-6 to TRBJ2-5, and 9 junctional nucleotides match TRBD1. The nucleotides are TGTGCCAGCAGTCCGACAGGGGGACCCGGGTACTTC. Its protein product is CASSPTGGPGYF.